This T cell receptor (beta chain) was found in a study of PD-1 blockade in classical Hodgkin lymphoma. J gave up 1 base and V 6 bases, and 14 bases lay outside the gene matches. Germline assignment: CDR1 MRHNA and CDR2 SNTAGT. The CDR3 extends over 19 amino acids. Generated by immunoSEQ multiplex PCR, the TCRdb table keeps only in-frame clones and is missing some. There are about 97,000 clones in the sample; 65% to 85% occur only once, and less than 15% lies in the top ten. Each patient's relapse followed autologous stem cell transplantation, and brentuximab vedotin exposure varied. This chain joins TRBV6-4 and TRBJ2-5; 13 bases are shared with TRBD2. The sequence came from a human donor with classical Hodgkin lymphoma. The input for sequencing was peripheral blood mononuclear cells (PBMCs), taken at baseline. CDR3 nucleotide sequence: TGTGCCAGCAGGGAAGGGACTAGCGGGAATGGGGGCCTCCAAGAGACCCAGTACTTC. This codes for CASREGTSGNGGLQETQYF.